The text below deals with one T cell receptor (beta chain). Its matching antigen is unknown. Isolation of CD4+ and CD8+ T cells from PBMCs was achieved by sorting. The V end was cut by 0 bases, the J end by 4 bases, with 13 bases between. This CDR3 spans 15 amino acids. Per the germline V gene, CDR1 is LGHNA and CDR2 is YNFKEQ. The entry originates in a study of CD8+ T cells in alopecia areata. The study, taken as a whole, reports: Greater clonality was observed in lesional scalp samples, especially alopecia totalis/universalis, versus normal scalp. Patients shared TCRs less clearly than mice did, possibly owing to HLA. Sequencing of scalp samples also includes resident alphabeta T cells from normal skin.

RNA extraction was followed by reverse transcription into cDNA, which acted as the sequencing template. TCRdb keeps only in-frame clones here, not all; method: immunoSEQ multiplex PCR. The table includes more than 95,000 clones, 55% detected once. The V gene is TRBV4-2, the J gene TRBJ2-7, with no clear D. Material for sequencing was CD4+ T cells sorted from blood. The clonotype was recovered from a human donor in good health. CDR3 region: CASSQETVARYEQYF. In DNA, the CDR3 is TGTGCCAGCAGCCAAGAGACGGTAGCACGGTACGAGCAGTACTTC.